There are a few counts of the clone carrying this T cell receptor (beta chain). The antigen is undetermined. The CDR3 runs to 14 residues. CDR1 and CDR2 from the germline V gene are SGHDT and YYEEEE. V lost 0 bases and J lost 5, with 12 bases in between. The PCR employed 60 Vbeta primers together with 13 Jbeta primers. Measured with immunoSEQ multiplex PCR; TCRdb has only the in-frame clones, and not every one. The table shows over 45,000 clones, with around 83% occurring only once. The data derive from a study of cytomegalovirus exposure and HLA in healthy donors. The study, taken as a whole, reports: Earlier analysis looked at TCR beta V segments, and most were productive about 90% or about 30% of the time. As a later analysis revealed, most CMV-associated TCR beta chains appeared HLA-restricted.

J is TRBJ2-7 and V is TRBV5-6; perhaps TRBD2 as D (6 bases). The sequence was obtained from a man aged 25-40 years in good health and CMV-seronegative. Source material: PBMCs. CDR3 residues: CASSLGGEVDEQYF. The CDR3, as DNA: TGTGCCAGCAGCTTGGGCGGGGAGGTCGACGAGCAGTACTTC.